The rows below give T cell receptor beta chains drawn from one sample of a study of OX40 agonist ivuxolimab in advanced cancers. Measured with immunoSEQ multiplex PCR; TCRdb has only the in-frame clones, and not every one. The sample shows 55,000 to 75,000 clones, approximately 90% of them seen only once. Here the sequenced sample was CD4+ or CD8+ T cells sorted from blood, taken in a trial of the OX40 agonist ivuxolimab. These receptors originate from an adult with an advanced solid tumor such as melanoma, head and neck, liver or kidney cancer. Both conserved end residues are part of each CDR3. D genes are given only for firm matches. Expanded clones are given a class, and other clones once, few, many or no size at all.

clone_size d_call j_call v_call cdr3_nt cdr3_aa
NA NA TRBJ2-2 TRBV5-1 TGCGCCAGCAGCGCGGGACAGCCGAACACCGGGGAGCTGTTTTTT CASSAGQPNTGELFF
NA TRBD1 TRBJ2-7 TRBV28 TGTGCCAGCAGCACCTCCCGGACAGGGACGGAGGAGCAGTACTTC CASSTSRTGTEEQYF
NA TRBD2 TRBJ2-1 TRBV10-3 TGTGCCATCAGTGGCGGGAGGGCCTCCAATGAGCAGTTCTTC CAISGGRASNEQFF
NA NA TRBJ1-1 TRBV19 TGTGCCAGTAGCGGACAGTTTAACACTGAAGCTTTCTTT CASSGQFNTEAFF
NA NA TRBJ1-4 TRBV18 TGTGCCAGCTCACCCGGGACCCGGGAGGAAAAACTGTTTTTT CASSPGTREEKLFF
NA TRBD2 TRBJ2-1 TRBV6-6 TGTGCCAGCAGTTACTCGCGGGAGGGTTACAATGAGCAGTTCTTC CASSYSREGYNEQFF
NA NA TRBJ2-1 TRBV5-1 TGCGCCAGCAGCTTGGCCGCGACAGCGAACAATGAGCAGTTCTTC CASSLAATANNEQFF
NA NA TRBJ1-3 TRBV30 TGTGCCTGGTCACAGGGTACTGGAAACACCATATATTTT CAWSQGTGNTIYF
once TRBD2 TRBJ2-2 TRBV6-1 TGTGCCTCGAGGCGGGAGGAGGCGAACACCGGGGAGCTGTTTTTT CASRREEANTGELFF
NA NA TRBJ2-3 TRBV28 TGTGCCAGCAGTTTAGGCCAGGGGGGTGATACGCAGTATTTT CASSLGQGGDTQYF
NA NA TRBJ2-3 TRBV29-1 TGCAGCGTTGATCAGGGTACAGATACGCAGTATTTT CSVDQGTDTQYF
NA NA TRBJ2-7 TRBV28 TGTGCCAGCAGTTTCATACCCAGCCCTGGCAGATACGAGCAGTACTTC CASSFIPSPGRYEQYF